This paragraph covers one TCR beta chain sequence. The sample holds many counts of this clonotype. Its specific antigen is unknown. Per-base qualities were not stored, and no clone one base away is much larger. These data come from a study of T-cell reconstitution after alpha-beta-depleted transplantation in children (dated by TCRdb to between 2015 and 2016). Regarding the complete study: Using TCR repertoire profiling, the study quantitatively followed how T-cell immune reconstitution unfolded in children after TCRalphabeta/CD19-depleted allogeneic hematopoietic cell transplantation.

The library was prepared using PCR. Sequencing took place on an Illumina HiSeq 2500. TCR libraries were prepared with molecular barcoding, using unique molecular identifiers to normalize TCRbeta repertoire quantification. TCRdb reprocessed the public reads (quality trimming at Q25 with fastp, clone calling with MiXCR) and kept in-frame beta chains. Records with the same CDR3 protein are collapsed into one entry carrying the most frequent genes and DNA. In all, the sample holds tens of thousands of distinct CDR3 sequences, and around 4.7% of those were seen once. The ten largest make up 18% of the sample. Taken from cysteine to phenylalanine, the CDR3 has 16 residues. Only the CDR3 part of the read is kept: 48 bases, read in frame from the first base. Trimming accounts for 2 bases at V and 4 bases at J, while the number of junction bases matched to no gene is 3. As encoded in the germline V gene (reference sequence), CDR1 is SEHNR while CDR2 is FQNEAQ.

What the treatment or condition label conveys for this sample: allogeneic hematopoietic cell transplantation with graft depleted of TCRalphabeta T cells and CD19 B cells. The children who served as transplant recipients had been given grafts of TCRalphabeta/CD19-depleted allogeneic hematopoietic cells. On the study overall, not on this receptor specifically: Over subsequent months, a decline in hyperexpanded clone frequencies was noted, and after one year, T-cell counts and TCRbeta diversity were mostly ascribed to newly produced T cells. The high TCRbeta diversity at day 60 in some patients was ascribed to recipient T cells and intrathymic progenitors that had survived conditioning. The apparently early alphabetaT-cell count recovery about two months after transplant was reportedly dependent on only several hundred rapidly expanded clones derived from non-depleted graft cells.

The V and J segments used are TRBV7-9 and TRBJ1-6; 9 nucleotides in the junction match TRBD1. The sample in question was PBMCs, mostly from graft donor cells, obtained 180 days after TCRalphabeta/CD19-depleted stem cell transplant. The sequence was obtained from a boy in the first two years of life who had a stem cell transplant for acute myeloid leukemia, so the T cells may come from the graft donor. The base sequence is TGTGCCAGCAGCTTAAAGGGACAGGGTTATAATTCACCCCTCCACTTT. It specifies CASSLKGQGYNSPLHF.